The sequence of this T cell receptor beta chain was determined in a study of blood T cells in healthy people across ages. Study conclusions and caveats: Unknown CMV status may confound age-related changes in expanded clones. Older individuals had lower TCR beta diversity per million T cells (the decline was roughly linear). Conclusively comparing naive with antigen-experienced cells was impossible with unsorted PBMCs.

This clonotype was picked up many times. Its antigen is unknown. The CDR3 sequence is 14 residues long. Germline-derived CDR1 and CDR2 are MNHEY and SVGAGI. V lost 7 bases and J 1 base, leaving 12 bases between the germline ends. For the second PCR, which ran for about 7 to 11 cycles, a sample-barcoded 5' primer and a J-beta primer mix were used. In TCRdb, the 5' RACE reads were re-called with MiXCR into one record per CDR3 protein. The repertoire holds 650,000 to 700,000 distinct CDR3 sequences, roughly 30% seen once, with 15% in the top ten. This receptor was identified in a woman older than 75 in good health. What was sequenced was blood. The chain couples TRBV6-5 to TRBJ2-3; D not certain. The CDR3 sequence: CASTPGRGTDTQYF. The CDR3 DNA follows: TGTGCCAGCACCCCGGGTAGGGGCACAGATACGCAGTATTTT.